This T cell receptor beta chain emerged from a study of blood T cells in healthy people across ages (dated by TCRdb to 2014 to 2015). Some background on the complete study: In model experiments, template switching captured about one uniquely barcoded TCR beta cDNA molecule for every two T cells. Age-related changes in TCR beta repertoire diversity were measured in the study by deep sequencing normalized with unique cDNA molecular identifiers. The donors were divided into four age groups: young (average 16 years), middle-aged (roughly 42), aged (approximately 62) and long-lived (about 84). To avoid experimental bias, donors of different ages were randomly spread across the sequencing lanes. Using the same blood draw, the study looked at two additional independent replicas of 1 million unique cDNA reads for two donors, one aged 18 to 30 and the other aged 80 or older. Study-wide conclusions, independent of this receptor: Compared with the aged group, the long-lived group had more naive CD4+ T cells, fewer expanded clones and increased TCR diversity, suggesting age selection. Because donor CMV infection status was unknown, age-related changes in expanded clonotypes were potentially confounded. There was a strong correlation between observed TCR beta diversity and the percentage of naive T cells measured by flow cytometry. Conclusive comparison of naive and antigen-experienced compartments was prevented by the profiling of bulk unsorted PBMCs. Observed TCR beta diversity per million T cells fell roughly linearly with age, and a significant reduction was already apparent by age about 36. Total diversity estimates from one million sequenced T cells were considered lower bounds and underestimates.

In regard to this clonotype: The antigen this receptor binds is unknown. No base quality information exists; no much larger clone differs at one position.

Preparation of the library involved 5' RACE. Sequencing was carried out with an Illumina HiSeq 2500. A second PCR of about 6 to 11 cycles was run with a J-beta primer mix and a sample-barcoded 5' primer. A template-switch 5' adaptor carrying 12 random nucleotides introduced a unique molecular identifier onto each TCR beta cDNA molecule. At least 2.5 million CDR3-containing paired-end reads were obtained from each sample. First-strand cDNA was synthesized from all RNA with the Mint cDNA synthesis kit, primed by a TRBC-specific oligonucleotide. After uracil-DNA glycosylase treatment, a first 18-cycle PCR used universal primers M1SS and BC2_uni_R on all cDNA. As for the original processing: Each sample was normalized by randomly selecting 1 million high-quality reads, each carrying a distinct molecular identifier. Reads with shared molecular identifiers were discarded instead of being binned into consensus sequences. MiTCR, with a Q25 quality threshold and the strictest error-elimination algorithm, was used for CDR3 identification, clonotype clustering and error correction. A nonparametric unseen species model using Euler transformation provided a lower-bound estimate of total TCR beta diversity. TCRdb itself trimmed the public reads at Q25 with fastp, ran MiXCR and retained productive beta chains. Records with the same CDR3 protein are collapsed into one entry carrying the most frequent genes and DNA. The V and J calls and clone size are TCRdb's, not the authors'. The sample table lists about 640,000 distinct CDR3 sequences, roughly 58% of them with a count of one. The ten largest clones capture over 30% of the sample.

Donors were a few dozen systemically healthy Caucasian individuals from Russia aged roughly 6 to 90 years. About 9.6 milliliters of peripheral blood were collected from each donor into EDTA-treated Vacutainer tubes. Ficoll-Paque density-gradient centrifugation was used to isolate PBMCs, with at least 6.5 million per sample. Trizol reagent was used to extract total RNA from the PBMCs, yielding at least 5.5 micrograms per sample. Naive CD45RAhigh/CD27high T cell percentages were measured by flow cytometry on a PBMC aliquot from every donor. The clonotype was recovered from a man aged 60 to 75 in good health. The sequenced material came from blood.

The DNA sequence is given as TGTGCCAGCAGTCCTTCGACAGGGACCCCCAACACTGAAGCTTTCTTT. Translated, it reads CASSPSTGTPNTEAFF. The chain is assembled from TRBV6-5 and TRBJ1-1, with 7 bases matching TRBD1. The germline V gene gives CDR1 as MNHEY and CDR2 as SVGAGI. The germline V end is reduced by 5 bases and the J end by 2 bases; junction bases left unmatched: 11. The CDR3 sequence holds 16 residues, the cysteine and phenylalanine included. Kept here is only the CDR3 DNA, which spans 48 bases and is read in frame from base 1.